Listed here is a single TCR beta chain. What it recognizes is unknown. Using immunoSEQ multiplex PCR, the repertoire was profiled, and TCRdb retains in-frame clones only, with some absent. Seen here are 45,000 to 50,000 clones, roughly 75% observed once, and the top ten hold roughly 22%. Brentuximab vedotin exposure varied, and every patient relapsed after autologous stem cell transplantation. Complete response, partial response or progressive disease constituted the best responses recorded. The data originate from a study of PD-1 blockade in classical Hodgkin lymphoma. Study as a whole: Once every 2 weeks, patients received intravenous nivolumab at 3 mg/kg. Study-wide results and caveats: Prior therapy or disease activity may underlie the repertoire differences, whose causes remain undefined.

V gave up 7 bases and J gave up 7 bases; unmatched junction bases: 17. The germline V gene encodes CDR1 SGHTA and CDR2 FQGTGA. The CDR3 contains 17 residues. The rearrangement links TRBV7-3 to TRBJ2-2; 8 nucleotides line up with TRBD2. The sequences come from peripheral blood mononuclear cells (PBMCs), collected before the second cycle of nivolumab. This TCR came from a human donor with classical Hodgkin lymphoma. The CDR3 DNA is TGTGCCAGCACCCCGGGGTACGGGAGGGGCGGAAGCGGGGAGCTGTTTTTT. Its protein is CASTPGYGRGGSGELFF.